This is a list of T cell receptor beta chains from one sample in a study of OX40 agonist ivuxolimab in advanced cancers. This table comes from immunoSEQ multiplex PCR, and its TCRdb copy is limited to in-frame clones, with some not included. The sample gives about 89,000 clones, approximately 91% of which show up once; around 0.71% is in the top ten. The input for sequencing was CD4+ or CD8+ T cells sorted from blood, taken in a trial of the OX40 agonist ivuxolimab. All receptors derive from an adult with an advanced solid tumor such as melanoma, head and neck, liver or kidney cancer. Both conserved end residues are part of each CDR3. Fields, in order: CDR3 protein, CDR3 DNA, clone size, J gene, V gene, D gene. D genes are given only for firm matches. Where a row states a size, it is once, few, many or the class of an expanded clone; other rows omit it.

CDR3: CASSKTQQEGAYEQYF
DNA: TGTGCCAGCAGCAAAACACAACAGGAGGGGGCCTACGAGCAGTACTTC
size: -
J: TRBJ2-7
V: TRBV9
D: -

CDR3: CASSPWDSNEQFF
DNA: TGTGCCAGCAGCCCCTGGGACAGCAATGAGCAGTTCTTC
size: -
J: TRBJ2-1
V: TRBV11-2
D: TRBD1

CDR3: CASSPAGTGELFF
DNA: TGTGCCAGCAGTCCAGCGGGTACCGGGGAGCTGTTTTTT
size: -
J: TRBJ2-2
V: TRBV6-6
D: -

CDR3: CASSLTLWGLAGDPTDYEQYF
DNA: TGCGCCAGCAGCTTAACATTGTGGGGACTAGCGGGAGATCCAACCGACTACGAGCAGTACTTC
size: -
J: TRBJ2-7
V: TRBV5-1
D: TRBD2

CDR3: CASSEERAFF
DNA: TGCGCCAGCAGTGAGGAAAGAGCTTTCTTT
size: few
J: TRBJ1-1
V: TRBV10-1
D: -

CDR3: CASNTGSYGYTF
DNA: TGTGCCAGCAACACAGGGTCCTATGGCTACACCTTC
size: -
J: TRBJ1-2
V: TRBV2
D: -

CDR3: CASSMGGLSGSGNYGYTF
DNA: TGTGCCAGTAGTATGGGGGGCCTGTCGGGGAGTGGCAACTATGGCTACACCTTC
size: -
J: TRBJ1-2
V: TRBV19
D: -

CDR3: CASSPYTDTQYF
DNA: TGTGCCAGCAGCCCCTATACAGATACGCAGTATTTT
size: -
J: TRBJ2-3
V: TRBV7-2
D: -

CDR3: CASSETGSYEQYF
DNA: TGTGCCAGTAGCGAGACAGGGAGCTACGAGCAGTACTTC
size: -
J: TRBJ2-7
V: TRBV19
D: TRBD1

CDR3: CASSFTRAETQYF
DNA: TGTGCCAGCAGTTTTACCAGAGCGGAGACCCAGTACTTC
size: few
J: TRBJ2-5
V: TRBV28
D: -

CDR3: CASSQGVNSPLHF
DNA: TGTGCCAGCAGCCAAGGGGTAAATTCACCCCTCCACTTT
size: -
J: TRBJ1-6
V: TRBV6-6
D: -

CDR3: CASSLVGGPTYNEQFF
DNA: TGTGCCAGCAGCTTAGTCGGCGGGCCCACCTACAATGAGCAGTTCTTC
size: once
J: TRBJ2-1
V: TRBV7-2
D: -

CDR3: CASSSSGGYTDTQYF
DNA: TGTGCCAGCAGTTCGAGCGGGGGGTACACAGATACGCAGTATTTT
size: -
J: TRBJ2-3
V: TRBV6-6
D: TRBD2

CDR3: CASSISGIRVNTEAFF
DNA: TGTGCCAGTAGTATATCAGGGATCAGGGTGAACACTGAAGCTTTCTTT
size: once
J: TRBJ1-1
V: TRBV19
D: -

CDR3: CASSDQGLGTGELFF
DNA: TGTGCCAGCAGTGACCAGGGATTGGGCACCGGGGAGCTGTTTTTT
size: -
J: TRBJ2-2
V: TRBV6-4
D: -

CDR3: CATKPTALYTGELFF
DNA: TGCGCCACCAAGCCGACAGCCCTCTACACCGGGGAGCTGTTTTTT
size: -
J: TRBJ2-2
V: TRBV5-1
D: -

CDR3: CASSTLDRGLTEAFF
DNA: TGTGCCAGCAGTACCCTGGACAGGGGGCTCACTGAAGCTTTCTTT
size: -
J: TRBJ1-1
V: TRBV28
D: TRBD1

CDR3: CASRAGNMNTEAFF
DNA: TGCGCCAGCAGGGCAGGGAACATGAACACTGAAGCTTTCTTT
size: -
J: TRBJ1-1
V: TRBV5-1
D: -

CDR3: CASSGGPKSTDTQYF
DNA: TGTGCCAGCAGTGGAGGCCCTAAAAGCACAGATACGCAGTATTTT
size: -
J: TRBJ2-3
V: TRBV6-1
D: -

CDR3: CGGNTRDGYGYTF
DNA: TGCGGAGGGAATACTAGGGACGGTTATGGCTACACCTTC
size: -
J: TRBJ1-2
V: TRBV29-1
D: -